The text below deals with one T cell receptor (beta chain). What it recognizes is unknown. The second PCR ran about 6 to 12 cycles with a sample-barcoded 5' primer and J-beta primers. TCRdb redid the calling of the 5' RACE reads with MiXCR, one entry per CDR3 protein. The table has about 900,000 distinct CDR3 sequences, 45% to 50% seen once. Germline CDR1 is SGHTA and CDR2 is FQGTGA. The J segment lost 0 bases and the V segment lost 2 bases, leaving 4 bases of the junction unmatched. The CDR3 totals 16 residues. The entry originates in a study of blood T cells in healthy people across ages. Study-wide results and caveats: Diversity estimated from one million T cells was considered an underestimate. Relative to aged donors, long-lived donors carried more naive CD4+ cells and displayed higher diversity.

This receptor was identified in a man aged 25-45 years in good health. Sequenced sample: blood. The chain has TRBV7-3 and TRBJ2-1; the match to TRBD2 covers 7 bases. The CDR3 nucleotides read TGTGCCAGCAGCTTAGGACTAGACAGCTCCTACAATGAGCAGTTCTTC. Translation gives CASSLGLDSSYNEQFF.